This TCR beta chain stems from a study of shared clonotypes between healthy human individuals. Generated by immunoSEQ multiplex PCR, the TCRdb table keeps only in-frame clones and is missing some. The sample yields under 2,500,000 clones, approximately 96% seen once. Germline V gene lookup returns CDR1 MNHEY and CDR2 SVGAGI. Trimming pared 6 bases from V and 0 bases from J, leaving 8 bases between. The CDR3 totals 13 residues. This clone occurred once. Other DNA sequences within the sample encode an identical CDR3. The sequence was collected from a man younger than 30 in good health. The sequencing sample was made of naive CD4+ T cells sorted from blood. Subset: CD45RA+ positively selected. The chain employs TRBV6-5 and TRBJ1-1; D unresolved. DNA of the CDR3: TGTGCCAGCAGATCCGGGATGAACACTGAAGCTTTCTTT. Protein product: CASRSGMNTEAFF.